These 29 T cell receptor beta chains came from one sample sequenced in a study of blood T cell repertoires in COVID-19. Sequencing was performed with immunoSEQ multiplex PCR; in TCRdb, only in-frame clones are kept and a portion is missing. The sample shows nearly 350,000 clones, roughly 89% of them seen only once. The sample consisted of peripheral blood. The receptors here all came from a woman aged 18-29 years who had recovered from COVID-19.

The CDR3 sequence is CASSRPTGATNEKLFF. The DNA for the CDR3 is TGCGCCAGCAGCCGACCTACAGGGGCAACTAATGAAAAACTGTTTTTT. This chain uses TRBV4-1 with TRBJ1-4; the match to TRBD1 covers 7 bases. This CDR3 has 16 amino acids. Germline trimming cut 4 bases from V and 0 bases from J; bases unmatched to any gene: 5. Germline-derived CDR1 and CDR2 are MGHRA and YSYEKL.

This clone was observed once. The rearrangement joins TRBV29-1 to TRBJ1-4; 12 nucleotides agree with TRBD1. Losses at the gene ends were 6 bases for V and 3 bases for J; bases not matched to a gene: 8. The CDR3 runs to 16 residues. Germline V gives CDR1 SQVTM, CDR2 ANQGSEA. Here the CDR3 reads CSVPGQGAGANEKLFF. As DNA, the CDR3 is TGCAGCGTCCCGGGACAGGGGGCCGGGGCTAATGAAAAACTGTTTTTT.

This clone has a single count. The chain uses TRBV2 and TRBJ2-5; TRBD1 aligns across 8 bases. The germline gives CDR1 SNHLY, CDR2 FYNNEI. The trim removed 7 bases at V and 0 bases at J, leaving 7 bases unmatched. The CDR3 is 15 residues long. The chain's CDR3 is CASTRTGPYQETQYF. CDR3 bases: TGTGCCAGCACCAGGACAGGGCCGTACCAAGAGACCCAGTACTTC.

The V gene is TRBV6-6, the J gene TRBJ2-3; 12 nucleotides line up with TRBD2. CDR1 is MNHNY, CDR2 SVGAGI, per germline (reference sequence). With 0 bases clipped from V and 9 bases from J, the junction kept 7 bases outside the gene matches. The CDR3 is 16 amino acids. The CDR3 loop reads CASSYSSMTSGGTQYF. The CDR3 DNA reads TGTGCCAGCAGTTACTCGAGTATGACTAGCGGGGGAACGCAGTATTTT.

The genes are TRBV3-1 (or the pseudogene TRBV3-2) and TRBJ2-7; 7 nucleotides agree with TRBD1. V was pared by 6 bases and J by 13 bases, with 12 bases of the junction left unmatched. The CDR3 is 12 residues long. In germline, CDR1 is LGHDT, CDR2 YNNKEL (reference sequence). CDR3 amino acids: CASSFSGTAFYV. As DNA, the CDR3 is TGTGCCAGCAGTTTTTCCGGGACAGCGTTTTACGTC.

CDR3 DNA sequence: TGTGCCAGCAGTGAACAGGCGAACACTGAAGCTTTCTTT. This gives the protein CASSEQANTEAFF. The chain recombines TRBV2 with TRBJ1-1, with D unclear. Trimming took 2 bases from V and 1 from J, leaving 5 bases between them. CDR3 length: 13 residues. Per the germline V gene, CDR1 is SNHLY and CDR2 is FYNNEI.

The chain has TRBV9 and TRBJ2-2; D perhaps matches TRBD2 (5 bases). Trimming left V 4 bases short and J 4 bases short, with 20 bases between. The CDR3 covers 17 residues. Germline assignment: CDR1 SGDLS and CDR2 YYNGEE. CDR3 region: CASSPRGSATITGELFF. The DNA for the CDR3 is TGTGCCAGCAGCCCCCGGGGTAGCGCTACAATCACCGGGGAGCTGTTTTTT.

This clone came up once. This chain connects TRBV20-1 to TRBJ1-2, with D uncertain. The CDR3 contains 11 residues. Germline V CDR1 and CDR2: DFQATT, SNEGSKA (reference sequence). The germline V and J ends were trimmed by 4 bases and 4 bases, with 7 bases remaining between them. The CDR3 bases are TGCAGTGCTACCCAGATCTATGGCTACACCTTC. Translated, it gives CSATQIYGYTF.

There are a few counts of this clone. The genes are TRBV30 and TRBJ1-2; D unclear. V lost 2 bases and J lost 1, with 17 bases in between. This CDR3 has 16 residues. Germline CDR1 reads GTSNPN; CDR2 reads SVGIG (reference sequence). The CDR3 nucleotides are TGTGCCTGGAGTCTAAGGAGGGCGGGCTATAACTATGGCTACACCTTC. As protein: CAWSLRRAGYNYGYTF.

A single count supports this clone. The same CDR3 is also encoded by other DNA sequences in this sample. J is TRBJ1-5 and V is TRBV3-1 (or the pseudogene TRBV3-2); perhaps TRBD1 as D (6 bases). This CDR3 spans 15 amino acids. Trimming took off 1 base at V and 6 bases at J, with 13 bases between the two ends. Germline CDR1 and CDR2: LGHDT and YNNKEL (reference sequence). CDR3 amino acids: CASSQGRGGGQPQHF. DNA for the CDR3: TGTGCCAGCAGCCAAGGTCGGGGGGGCGGTCAGCCCCAGCATTTT.

The gene calls are TRBV4-2 and TRBJ2-3, with 8 nucleotides matching TRBD1. Per germline, CDR1 LGHNA and CDR2 YNFKEQ. CDR3 length equals 13 residues. Losses at the gene ends were 5 bases for V and 4 bases for J; bases not matched to a gene: 2. The CDR3: CASSGQGADTQYF. As DNA, the CDR3 is TGTGCCAGCAGCGGACAGGGCGCAGATACGCAGTATTTT.

This chain connects TRBV9 to TRBJ2-1; possibly TRBD2 for D (7 bases). The germline gives CDR1 SGDLS, CDR2 YYNGEE. The CDR3 sequence is 14 residues long. Trimming removed 3 bases at V and 8 bases at J, with 15 bases between. CDR3 in DNA: TGTGCCAGCAGCGCGAGCGGGACAAGGTATGAGCAGTTCTTC. Encoded protein: CASSASGTRYEQFF.

The chain is built from TRBV5-6 and TRBJ1-1; TRBD1 aligns across 9 bases. V was clipped by 3 bases and J by 5 bases; unmatched bases: 17. Germline CDR1 and CDR2: SGHDT and YYEEEE. The CDR3 sequence is 18 residues long. In nucleotides, the CDR3 is TGTGCCAGCAGCTCTCCCGACAGGGGGTTATCAACATTTACTGAAGCTTTCTTT. Residues: CASSSPDRGLSTFTEAFF.

The V call is TRBV5-6, the J call TRBJ2-3, with D perhaps TRBD1 (5 bases). Trimming shortened V by 2 bases and J by 4 bases, and 17 bases separated the two germline ends. From germline, CDR1 is SGHDT and CDR2 YYEEEE. The CDR3 totals 16 residues. In DNA form, the CDR3 reads TGTGCCAGCAGCTTACCAGGGCGTGCGAGCGCAGATACGCAGTATTTT. As protein: CASSLPGRASADTQYF.

V and J are TRBV7-6 and TRBJ1-1; no firm D call. This CDR3 has 17 amino acids. Germline CDR1 is SGHVS and CDR2 is FNYEAQ. Deletions cut 2 bases from V and 1 base from J, with 17 bases between. The DNA for the CDR3 is TGTGCCAGCAGCTTACATGGGAGCAGGTTCGGGAACACTGAAGCTTTCTTT. Its protein is CASSLHGSRFGNTEAFF.

The genes are TRBV2 and TRBJ2-5; D gene uncertain. The V and J ends lost 7 bases and 0 bases respectively, with 12 bases between them. Germline V gene data show CDR1 as SNHLY and CDR2 as FYNNEI. The CDR3 runs to 14 residues. CDR3: CASNLDGYQETQYF. CDR3 sequence (DNA): TGTGCCAGCAACCTAGACGGTTACCAAGAGACCCAGTACTTC. Based on the CDR3 plus reference TRBV2 and TRBJ2-5, the full variable domain is EPEVTQTPSHQVTQMGQEVILRCVPISNHLYFYWYRQILGQKVEFLVSFYNNEISEKSEIFDDQFSVERPDGSNFTLKIRSTKLEDSAMYFCASNLDGYQETQYFGPGTRLLVL.

Only one count was recorded for this clone. The J gene is TRBJ1-1, the V gene TRBV18; unclear D gene. Germline CDR1 is KGHSH and CDR2 is LQKENI. V was shortened by 3 bases and J by 2 bases, with 13 bases between the two germline ends. The CDR3 has 15 amino acids. The CDR3 here is CASSPFSTGNTEAFF. In nucleotides, the CDR3 is TGTGCCAGCTCACCTTTCTCGACGGGAAACACTGAAGCTTTCTTT. The whole variable domain, filled in from reference TRBV18 and TRBJ1-1, reads NAGVMQNPRHLVRRRGQEARLRCSPMKGHSHVYWYRQLPEEGLKFMVYLQKENIIDESGMPKERFSAEFPKEGPSILRIQQVVRGDSAAYFCASSPFSTGNTEAFFGQGTRLTVV.

The chain couples TRBV6-5 to TRBJ2-3; 7 nucleotides match TRBD1. J was trimmed by 0 bases and V by 4 bases; bases with no gene match: 7. The V gene's germline CDR1 is MNHEY and CDR2 SVGAGI. The CDR3 consists of 16 residues. The CDR3 is CASSSDRAPSTDTQYF. The CDR3 DNA reads as TGTGCCAGCAGTTCCGACAGGGCACCTAGCACAGATACGCAGTATTTT.

CDR3 coding DNA: TGTGCCAGCTCGAAGAGGGGACTAGCCGTGGCCCAGTACTTC. Translating it yields CASSKRGLAVAQYF. V is TRBV2 and J is TRBJ2-5, with TRBD2 matching over 9 bases. Looked up from germline, CDR1 is SNHLY and CDR2 is FYNNEI. The V and J ends lost 8 bases and 9 bases, in that order; junction bases with no gene match: 13. The CDR3 runs 14 residues.

CDR3 nucleotide sequence: TGTGCCAGCAGCTTACACATGAACACTGAAGCTTTCTTT. Protein: CASSLHMNTEAFF. The rearrangement uses TRBV5-4 and TRBJ1-1; no reliable D call. In germline, CDR1 is SGHNT, CDR2 YYREEE (reference sequence). The germline V and J ends were trimmed by 2 bases and 0 bases, with 5 bases remaining between them. The CDR3 totals 13 residues.

The V call is TRBV7-2, the J call TRBJ1-2, with a possible D match to TRBD1 (6 bases). CDR3 size: 13 residues. Looked up from germline, CDR1 is SGHTA and CDR2 is FQGNSA. V lost 5 bases and J 2 bases, leaving 9 bases between the germline ends. CDR3 amino acids: CASSPQGNYGYTF. The CDR3 coding sequence is TGTGCCAGCAGCCCACAGGGAAACTATGGCTACACCTTC.

V is TRBV7-2 and J is TRBJ1-1; 7 bases agree with TRBD1. The germline CDR1 and CDR2 sequences are SGHTA and FQGNSA. With V trimmed by 3 bases and J by 1 base, 2 bases remained unmatched. The CDR3 consists of 14 residues. The CDR3 spells CASSLDRQNTEAFF. The CDR3, as DNA: TGTGCCAGCAGCTTGGACAGGCAGAACACTGAAGCTTTCTTT.

The chain uses TRBV5-4 and TRBJ2-7, with 10 nucleotides matching TRBD2. Per germline, CDR1 SGHNT and CDR2 YYREEE (reference sequence). CDR3 length: 16 residues. The J segment lost 4 bases and the V segment lost 2 bases, leaving 9 bases of the junction unmatched. This CDR3 is CASSLVASGGLYEQYV. The CDR3, as DNA: TGTGCCAGCAGCTTAGTCGCTAGCGGGGGCTTATACGAGCAGTACGTC.

The chain combines TRBV6-5 with TRBJ1-1; D call uncertain. Trimming shortened V by 7 bases and J by 1 base, and 13 bases separated the two germline ends. The V gene's germline CDR1 is MNHEY and CDR2 SVGAGI. The CDR3 is made up of 14 amino acids. CDR3 DNA sequence: TGTGCCAGCAATAATCGTGGCAGGAACACTGAAGCTTTCTTT. Amino acid sequence: CASNNRGRNTEAFF.

This chain connects TRBV2 to TRBJ1-2, with unresolved D. The CDR3 consists of 15 residues. V lost 4 bases and J 2 bases, leaving 14 bases between the germline ends. CDR1 and CDR2 from the germline V gene are SNHLY and FYNNEI. The CDR3 bases are TGTGCCAGCAGTGCTTCGGCAGGACTCAACTATGGCTACACCTTC. It encodes CASSASAGLNYGYTF.

This clone was recorded only once. CDR3 sequence: CASSFLLAEYNEQFF. The DNA for the CDR3 is TGCGCCAGCAGCTTCCTCCTAGCGGAGTACAATGAGCAGTTCTTC. V gene TRBV5-1 combines with J gene TRBJ2-1, with TRBD2 matching over 7 bases. The CDR3 spans 15 residues. Germline lookup yields CDR1 SGHRS and CDR2 YFSETQ. V lost 2 bases and J lost 4; bases outside the gene matches: 6.

This rearrangement joins TRBV6-5 to TRBJ1-5; D call uncertain. Germline V gene sequence: CDR1 MNHEY, CDR2 SVGAGI. The CDR3 loop spans 11 amino acids. V was cut by 8 bases and J by 5 bases, with 7 bases left in between. The CDR3 spells CASGPDQPQHF. For the CDR3, the DNA is TGTGCCAGCGGGCCCGATCAGCCCCAGCATTTT.

The chain recombines TRBV6-2 or TRBV6-3 with TRBJ2-7; 10 bases fit TRBD2. The CDR3 runs 16 residues. The V gene's germline CDR1 is MNHEY and CDR2 SVGEGT. J was trimmed by 6 bases and V by 2 bases; bases with no gene match: 10. CDR3 DNA: TGTGCCAGCAGTTACCATCCTAGCGGGAGCCACAGCGAGCAGTACGTC. Translation: CASSYHPSGSHSEQYV.

This clone was observed a handful of times. V gene TRBV28 combines with J gene TRBJ1-5; TRBD1 matches at 8 bases. From germline, CDR1 is MDHEN and CDR2 SYDVKM. The CDR3 runs 15 residues. J gave up 0 bases and V 8 bases, and 6 bases lay outside the gene matches. The CDR3 spells CASGKTGVSNQPQHF. The CDR3 region has the DNA TGTGCCAGCGGAAAGACAGGGGTTAGCAATCAGCCCCAGCATTTT.